The text below deals with one T cell receptor (beta chain). The antigen is not known. The conserved phenylalanine or tryptophan normally closing the CDR3 is absent here, so this likely arose from a read error. Germline V gene data show CDR1 as SGHAT and CDR2 as FQNNGV. The CDR3 is made up of 15 amino acids. The V segment lost 7 bases and the J segment 2 bases; nucleotides outside the gene matches: 8. Starting material of 400 to 600 ng total RNA yielded TCR beta cDNA via a constant-region primer. TCR beta libraries came from three nested multiplex PCR rounds using slightly modified ARM-PCR. Rounds one and two of PCR, each of roughly 10 cycles, were primed with TRBV1-TRBV30 forward primers and a C-beta reverse primer. One entry per CDR3 protein results from TCRdb running MiXCR on the multiplex PCR reads. The table shows fewer than 400,000 distinct CDR3 sequences, with 65% occurring only once. This entry belongs to a study of tumor-infiltrating lymphocytes in primary liver carcinoma. The study's findings and limits: Unsorted bulk sampling ruled out any CD4+ versus CD8+ repertoire comparison. Tumor specimens were characterized by a significantly higher top-250-clone fraction than blood (p = 0.039).

RNA isolated from unsorted whole blood supplied the blood RNA, with germline DNA also extracted. Approximately 4 milliliters of peripheral blood were gathered ahead of the operation. The source material was peripheral blood. This chain joins TRBV11-2 and TRBJ2-1; 7 bases are a match to TRBD2. The sequence derives from a man aged 40-50 years with primary liver carcinoma and hepatitis B virus infection. The CDR3 DNA reads TGTGCCAGCAAAATCGGCGGGAGCCCCTACAATGAGCAGTTCCTC. Its protein is CASKIGGSPYNEQFL.